This T cell receptor (beta chain) is drawn from a study of T-cell memory formation after mild COVID-19 (dated by TCRdb to about 2021). For the wider study: TCR sequence clusters from the two donors were largely donor specific. T-cell clones expanding and contracting after mild COVID-19 in a couple of donors were tracked by longitudinal TCRalpha and TCRbeta repertoire sequencing. The cohort was made up of two young adult volunteers, one female and one male, who were previously healthy. Points the paper makes about the study in general: The study covered only a couple of mild cases, and larger cohorts including severe cases with pre-infection samples were considered necessary. The detection of some responding clones in pre-infection memory suggests that pre-existing cross-reactive memory T cells joined the SARS-CoV-2 response. The second-wave clones that peaked on day 37 were not confirmed to be SARS-CoV-2 specific. Balanced CD4/CD8 phenotypes were observed for clones contracting from day 15 to 85, whereas a bias towards CD4+ was observed for a second wave of clones expanding from day 15 to 37. Contracting CD4+ clones appeared mostly in the CM and EM memory subsets, whereas CD8+ clones were enriched in EMRA.

This sample was sequenced with an Illumina NovaSeq 6000. TCRalpha and TCRbeta cDNA libraries were constructed by 5'RACE with constant-segment primers, with sample barcodes and unique molecular identifiers being introduced. Trizol reagent was used to extract RNA from every sample. The libraries were amplified in two PCR steps, and the second step added a second sample barcode and Illumina TruSeq adapters. The libraries were sequenced on an Illumina NovaSeq using 2 x 150 bp paired-end reads. In the authors' own workflow: The reads were demultiplexed and collapsed into UMI-guided consensus sequences using migec v1.2.7. Using mixcr v2.1.11, UMI consensuses were aligned to TRA and TRB V and J templates and then assembled into clonotypes. Expanded or contracted clonotypes were those called significant by both edgeR and NoisET, with noise models trained on biological replicates. For edgeR calls, the cutoffs were a false discovery rate-adjusted p below 0.01 and a log2 fold-change threshold of 1. As an exploratory analysis of dynamics, PCA with hierarchical clustering was applied to max-normalized trajectories of the 1000 most abundant clonotypes. Separately sequenced CD4+ and CD8+ repertoires were used to assign a CD4 or CD8 phenotype to each responding clone. The public sequencing data were trimmed at Q25 with fastp and processed into clonotypes with MiXCR by TCRdb, which kept only in-frame beta chains. Rows are unified per CDR3 protein, each entry keeping the most common DNA and genes. The V and J calls reflect TCRdb's pipeline rather than the authors' work. This sample has a few hundred thousand distinct CDR3 sequences in its table, and around 27% of those were observed once. The top ten hold around an eighth of the sample.

Via the germline V gene, CDR1 is MNHNS and CDR2 SASEGT. V sheds 6 bases and J sheds 4 bases, leaving 13 bases between their ends. The CDR3 holds 15 amino acids from the cysteine to the phenylalanine. This entry keeps only the CDR3 DNA: 45 bases, framed from base 1. Ficoll-Paque density gradient centrifugation was used to isolate PBMCs. This clonotype was detected only a few times. It lacks a known antigen. Base quality data are lacking; no much larger clone is found one base away. Sequencing was done on a sample of PBMCs or a T cell subset sorted from them (not recorded which). This sequence originates from an adult woman who had mild COVID-19 (a few samples of this study predate the infection). The sample titles of this study are shuffled in the database, so cell type and time point are left out; the donor was told from shared clones. The chain employs TRBV6-1 and TRBJ1-6, with no confidently assigned D gene. The CDR3 sequence is CASRASAGYNSPLHF. The base sequence is TGTGCCAGCAGAGCCAGCGCCGGGTATAATTCACCCCTCCACTTT.